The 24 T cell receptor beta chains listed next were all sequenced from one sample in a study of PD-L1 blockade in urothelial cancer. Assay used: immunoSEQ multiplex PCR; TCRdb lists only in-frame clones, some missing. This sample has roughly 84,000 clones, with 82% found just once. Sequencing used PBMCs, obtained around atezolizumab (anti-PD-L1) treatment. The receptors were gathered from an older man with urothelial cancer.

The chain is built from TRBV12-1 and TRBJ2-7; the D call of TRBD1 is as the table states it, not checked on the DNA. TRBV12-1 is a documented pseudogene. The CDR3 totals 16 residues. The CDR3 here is CASSIPGPLGDYEQYF. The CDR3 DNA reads TGTGCCAGCAGCATACCGGGTCCCCTAGGGGACTACGAGCAGTACTTC.

The CDR3 region has the DNA TGTGCCAGCAGGCAGGGGAGTGAAGCTTTCTTT. Encoded protein: CASRQGSEAFF. The rearrangement joins TRBV6-1 to TRBJ1-1, with D maybe TRBD1 (6 bases). Germline V gives CDR1 MNHNS, CDR2 SASEGT. V was clipped by 6 bases and J by 7 bases, with 9 bases between them. The CDR3 extends over 11 amino acids.

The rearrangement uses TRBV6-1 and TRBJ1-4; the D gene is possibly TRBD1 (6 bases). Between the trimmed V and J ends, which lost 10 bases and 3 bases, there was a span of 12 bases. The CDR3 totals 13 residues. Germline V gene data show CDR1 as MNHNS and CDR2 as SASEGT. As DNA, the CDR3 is TGTGCCACCGAACAGGGAGCTAATGAAAAACTGTTTTTT. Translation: CATEQGANEKLFF.

DNA of the CDR3: TGTGCCAGCAGCCCAATCTCGGGTTCGAATGAGCAGTTCTTC. Protein sequence: CASSPISGSNEQFF. The rearrangement joins TRBV14 to TRBJ2-1, with D unresolved. V lost 4 bases, J lost 7 bases, and 14 bases lay in between. The CDR3 has 14 residues. Per the germline V gene, CDR1 is SGHDN and CDR2 is FVKESK.

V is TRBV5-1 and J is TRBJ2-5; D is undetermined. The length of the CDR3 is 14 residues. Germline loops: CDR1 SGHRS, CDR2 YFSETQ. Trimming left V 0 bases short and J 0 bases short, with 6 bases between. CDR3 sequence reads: CASSLAINQETQYF. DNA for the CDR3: TGCGCCAGCAGCTTGGCCATCAACCAAGAGACCCAGTACTTC.

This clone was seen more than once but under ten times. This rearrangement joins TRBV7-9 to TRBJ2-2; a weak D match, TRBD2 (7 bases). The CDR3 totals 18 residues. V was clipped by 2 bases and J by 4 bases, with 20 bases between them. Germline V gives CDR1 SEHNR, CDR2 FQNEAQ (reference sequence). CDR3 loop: CASSLIFGWGGGTGELFF. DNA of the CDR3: TGTGCCAGCAGCTTAATTTTCGGCTGGGGGGGCGGCACCGGGGAGCTGTTTTTT. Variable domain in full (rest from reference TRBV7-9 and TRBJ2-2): DTGVSQNPRHKITKRGQNVTFRCDPISEHNRLYWYRQTLGQGPEFLTYFQNEAQLEKSRLLSDRFSAERPKGSFSTLEIQRTEQGDSAMYLCASSLIFGWGGGTGELFFGEGSRLTVL.

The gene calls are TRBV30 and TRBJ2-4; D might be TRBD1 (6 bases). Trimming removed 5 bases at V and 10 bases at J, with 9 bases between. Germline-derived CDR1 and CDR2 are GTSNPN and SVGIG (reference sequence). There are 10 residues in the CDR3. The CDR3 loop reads CAWGTTIQYF. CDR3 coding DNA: TGTGCCTGGGGGACAACAATTCAGTACTTC.

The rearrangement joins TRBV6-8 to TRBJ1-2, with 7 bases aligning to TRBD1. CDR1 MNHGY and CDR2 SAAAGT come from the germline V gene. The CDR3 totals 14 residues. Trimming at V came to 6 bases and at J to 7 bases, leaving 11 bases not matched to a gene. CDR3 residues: CASRPDRVGFGYTF. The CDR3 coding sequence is TGTGCCAGCAGGCCCGACAGGGTAGGTTTTGGCTACACCTTC.

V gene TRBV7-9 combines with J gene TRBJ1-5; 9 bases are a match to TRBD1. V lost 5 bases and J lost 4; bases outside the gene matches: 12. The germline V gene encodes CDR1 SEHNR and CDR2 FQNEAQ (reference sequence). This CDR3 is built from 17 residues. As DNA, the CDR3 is TGTGCCAGCAGCCCCGGACAGGGGTTACGGGAAAATCAGCCCCAGCATTTT. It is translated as CASSPGQGLRENQPQHF.

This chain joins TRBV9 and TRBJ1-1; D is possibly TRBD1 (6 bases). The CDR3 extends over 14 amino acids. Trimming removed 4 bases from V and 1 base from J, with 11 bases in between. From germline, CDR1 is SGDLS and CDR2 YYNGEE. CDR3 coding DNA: TGTGCCAGCAGCCCGGGACATCCGAACACTGAAGCTTTCTTT. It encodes CASSPGHPNTEAFF.

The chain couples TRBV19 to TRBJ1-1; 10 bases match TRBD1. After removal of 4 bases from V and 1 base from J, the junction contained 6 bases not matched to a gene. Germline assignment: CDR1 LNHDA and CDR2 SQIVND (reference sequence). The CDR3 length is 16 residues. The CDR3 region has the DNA TGTGCCAGTAGTACTCGACAGGGGGCGACGAACACTGAAGCTTTCTTT. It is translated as CASSTRQGATNTEAFF.

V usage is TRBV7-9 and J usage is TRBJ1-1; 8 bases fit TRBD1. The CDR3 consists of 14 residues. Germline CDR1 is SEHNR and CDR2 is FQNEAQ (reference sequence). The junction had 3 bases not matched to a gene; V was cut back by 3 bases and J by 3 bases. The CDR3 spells CASSFGQGDTEAFF. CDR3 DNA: TGTGCCAGCAGCTTCGGACAGGGTGACACTGAAGCTTTCTTT. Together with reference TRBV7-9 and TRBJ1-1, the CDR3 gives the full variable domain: DTGVSQNPRHKITKRGQNVTFRCDPISEHNRLYWYRQTLGQGPEFLTYFQNEAQLEKSRLLSDRFSAERPKGSFSTLEIQRTEQGDSAMYLCASSFGQGDTEAFFGQGTRLTVV.

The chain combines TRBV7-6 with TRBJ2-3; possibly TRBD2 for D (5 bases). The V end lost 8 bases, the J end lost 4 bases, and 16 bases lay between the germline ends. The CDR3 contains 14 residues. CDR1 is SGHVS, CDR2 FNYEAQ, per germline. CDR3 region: CASSLVAGPDTQYF. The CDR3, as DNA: TGTGCCAGCTCTCTAGTGGCGGGTCCAGATACGCAGTATTTT.

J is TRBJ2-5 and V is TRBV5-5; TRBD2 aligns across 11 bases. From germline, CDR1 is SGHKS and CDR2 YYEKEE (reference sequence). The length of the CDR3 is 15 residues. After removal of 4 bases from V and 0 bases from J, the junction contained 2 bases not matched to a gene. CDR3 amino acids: CASSQGLADQETQYF. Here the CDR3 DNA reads TGTGCCAGCAGCCAGGGACTAGCGGACCAAGAGACCCAGTACTTC.

The CDR3 protein is CASSFGTPLEKTQYF. The CDR3 DNA follows: TGTGCCAGCAGTTTCGGGACACCCCTGGAGAAGACCCAGTACTTC. The chain uses TRBV28 and TRBJ2-5, with D possibly matching TRBD1 (6 bases). The CDR3 runs 15 residues. From germline, CDR1 is MDHEN and CDR2 SYDVKM. The V and J ends lost 3 bases and 6 bases respectively, with 17 bases between them.

The CDR3 sequence: CASSLNSDGYTF. The CDR3 nucleotides are TGTGCCAGCAGTCTTAACAGTGATGGCTACACCTTC. This chain uses TRBV6-6 with TRBJ1-2; D gene uncertain. V gave up 5 bases and J gave up 6 bases, with 10 bases separating them. The CDR3 is 12 residues long. The germline gives CDR1 MNHNY, CDR2 SVGAGI (reference sequence).

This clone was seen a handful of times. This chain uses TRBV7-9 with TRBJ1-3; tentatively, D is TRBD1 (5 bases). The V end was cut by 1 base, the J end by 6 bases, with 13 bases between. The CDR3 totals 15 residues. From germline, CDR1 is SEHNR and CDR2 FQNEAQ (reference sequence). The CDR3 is CASSLVTGLENTIYF. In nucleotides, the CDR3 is TGTGCCAGCAGCTTAGTAACAGGCTTGGAAAACACCATATATTTT.

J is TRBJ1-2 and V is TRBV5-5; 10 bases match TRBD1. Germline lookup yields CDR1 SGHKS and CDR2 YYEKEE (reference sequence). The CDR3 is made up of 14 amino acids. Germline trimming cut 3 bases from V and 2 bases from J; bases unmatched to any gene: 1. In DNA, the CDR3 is TGTGCCAGCAGCTGGGACAGGGGAAACTATGGCTACACCTTC. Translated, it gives CASSWDRGNYGYTF.

DNA of the CDR3: TGCAGCGTGATACAGGGTGAGGGCAATCAGCCCCAGCATTTT. Translating gives CSVIQGEGNQPQHF. The genes are TRBV29-1 and TRBJ1-5; D possibly corresponds to TRBD1 (6 bases). Germline V gene lookup returns CDR1 SQVTM and CDR2 ANQGSEA. The V gene lost 6 bases and the J gene lost 2 bases, with 14 bases spanning the gap. The CDR3 is made up of 14 amino acids.

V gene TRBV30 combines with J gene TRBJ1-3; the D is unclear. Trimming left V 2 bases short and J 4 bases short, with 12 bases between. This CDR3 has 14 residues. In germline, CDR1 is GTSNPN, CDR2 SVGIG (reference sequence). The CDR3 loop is CAWSKAEPGNTIYF. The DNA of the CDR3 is TGTGCCTGGAGTAAGGCGGAACCCGGAAACACCATATATTTT.

The CDR3: CASSDLPGLAGYTDTQYF. The CDR3 coding sequence is TGTGCCAGCAGTGATCTGCCGGGACTAGCGGGGTACACAGATACGCAGTATTTT. The chain is built from TRBV25-1 and TRBJ2-3, with 13 bases that match TRBD2. This CDR3 contains 18 residues. CDR1 is MGHDK and CDR2 is SYGVNS in the germline V gene. J was trimmed by 2 bases and V by 3 bases; bases with no gene match: 8.

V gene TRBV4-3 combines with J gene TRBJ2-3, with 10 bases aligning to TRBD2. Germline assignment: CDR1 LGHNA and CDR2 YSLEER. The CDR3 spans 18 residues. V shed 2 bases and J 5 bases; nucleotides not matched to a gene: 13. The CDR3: CASSQPPVLAGVIDTQYF. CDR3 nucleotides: TGCGCCAGCAGCCAACCCCCCGTTCTAGCGGGAGTTATAGATACGCAGTATTTT.

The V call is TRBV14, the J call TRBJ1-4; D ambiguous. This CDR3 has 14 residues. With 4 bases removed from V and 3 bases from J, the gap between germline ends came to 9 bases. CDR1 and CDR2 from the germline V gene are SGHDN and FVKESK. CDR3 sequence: CASSLRQANEKLFF. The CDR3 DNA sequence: TGTGCCAGCAGCCTGCGACAAGCTAATGAAAAACTGTTTTTT.

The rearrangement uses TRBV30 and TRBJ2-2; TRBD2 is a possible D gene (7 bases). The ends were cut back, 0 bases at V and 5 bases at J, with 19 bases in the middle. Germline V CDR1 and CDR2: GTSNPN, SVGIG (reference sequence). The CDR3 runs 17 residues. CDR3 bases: TGTGCCTGGAGTGTAAGGGGGGGCCGCTCGGGGACCGGGGAGCTGTTTTTT. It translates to CAWSVRGGRSGTGELFF.